This passage covers 14 T cell receptor beta chains from one sample sequenced in a study of persistence of HIV-infected CD4 T cells. Their target antigens are unknown. This was the immunoSEQ version 4 assay in survey mode. TCRdb keeps only in-frame clones here, not all; method: immunoSEQ multiplex PCR. The data show some 45,000 clones, about 88% seen once. This nonspecific control used anti-CD3/anti-CD28 bead stimulation of CD4+ T cells. Responding CD4+ T cells were sorted by upregulation of both CD40 ligand and CD69. Sample: CD4+ T cells sorted from PBMCs after approximately 19-hour stimulation, taken from a patient who received antiretroviral therapy. These receptors were taken from an adult woman with HIV who was CMV-seropositive.

This chain links TRBV20-1 with TRBJ2-3; the match to TRBD2 covers 13 bases. The V segment lost 3 bases and the J segment 3 bases; nucleotides outside the gene matches: 6. CDR1 is DFQATT and CDR2 is SNEGSKA in the germline V gene (reference sequence). The CDR3 is made up of 16 amino acids. The CDR3 DNA sequence: TGCAGTGCTAGTGCTGGACTAGCGGGGGCGACAGATACGCAGTATTTT. Residues: CSASAGLAGATDTQYF.

The chain couples TRBV4-2 to TRBJ1-1; 7 nucleotides align to TRBD1. In germline, CDR1 is LGHNA, CDR2 YNFKEQ. J was trimmed by 7 bases and V by 4 bases; bases with no gene match: 12. This CDR3 contains 15 residues. The CDR3 nucleotides read TGTGCCAGCAGCCGAAACGAGGGGGCCGATGGTGAAGCTTTCTTT. Protein product: CASSRNEGADGEAFF.

The V call is TRBV27, the J call TRBJ1-2; D is undetermined. V lost 3 bases and J lost 4, with 9 bases in between. In germline, CDR1 is MNHEY, CDR2 SMNVEV (reference sequence). This CDR3 comprises 13 residues. The chain's CDR3 is CASSFGQAYGYTF. The CDR3 coding sequence is TGTGCCAGCAGTTTCGGGCAAGCCTATGGCTACACCTTC.

This sequence joins TRBV30 and TRBJ1-1; D is possibly TRBD1 (6 bases). The CDR3 length is 15 residues. Trimming took off 4 bases at V and 4 bases at J, with 19 bases between the two ends. From germline, CDR1 is GTSNPN and CDR2 SVGIG (reference sequence). The CDR3 region has the DNA TGTGCCTGGACTTTCCCCACAGGGCGGAGCACTGAAGCTTTCTTT. This translates into CAWTFPTGRSTEAFF.

This chain uses TRBV30 with TRBJ1-5; no firm D call. Between the trimmed V and J ends, which lost 2 bases and 5 bases, there was a span of 10 bases. The CDR3 extends over 13 amino acids. Germline values: CDR1 GTSNPN, CDR2 SVGIG (reference sequence). The CDR3 nucleotides read TGTGCCTGGAGTCCACAAGAGCATCAGCCCCAGCATTTT. Residues: CAWSPQEHQPQHF. The full variable domain, its missing parts supplied by reference TRBV30 and TRBJ1-5, is SQTIHQWPATLVQPVGSPLSLECTVEGTSNPNLYWYRQAAGRGLQLLFYSVGIGQISSEVPQNLSASRPQDRQFILSSKKLLLSDSGFYLCAWSPQEHQPQHFGDGTRLSIL.

This chain connects TRBV10-3 to TRBJ1-6; TRBD1 might be the D (5 bases). Trimming removed 5 bases at V and 10 bases at J, with 12 bases between. Germline values: CDR1 ENHRY, CDR2 SYGVKD. There are 13 residues in the CDR3. CDR3 sequence: CAISPGTRSPLHF. The CDR3 DNA reads as TGTGCCATCAGTCCCGGGACGAGATCACCCCTCCACTTT.

This chain connects TRBV6-5 to TRBJ1-5; D uncertain. The CDR3 length is 15 residues. V lost 8 bases and J lost 2, with 16 bases in between. Germline V gene data show CDR1 as MNHEY and CDR2 as SVGAGI. The CDR3 region has the DNA TGTGCCAGCTTCGATATAGGGCTGGGCAATCAGCCCCAGCATTTT. It is translated as CASFDIGLGNQPQHF.

The V and J genes are TRBV5-1 and TRBJ2-2; possible D gene TRBD1, 6 bases. V was trimmed by 2 bases and J by 4 bases, leaving 6 bases between them. This CDR3 spans 13 amino acids. Germline CDR1 SGHRS, CDR2 YFSETQ. This chain's CDR3 is CASSLGGTGELFF. CDR3 bases: TGCGCCAGCAGCTTAGGGGGCACCGGGGAGCTGTTTTTT.

About this clone itself: Within the sample, other DNA sequences also encode this same CDR3. The chain has TRBV6-4 and TRBJ1-1, with no clear D. This CDR3 spans 13 amino acids. The V end was cut by 2 bases, the J end by 1 base, with 5 bases between. Germline V gene sequence: CDR1 MRHNA, CDR2 SNTAGT. In nucleotides, the CDR3 is TGTGCCAGCAGTGACGGACGGAACACTGAAGCTTTCTTT. This encodes CASSDGRNTEAFF.

This rearrangement joins TRBV10-2 to TRBJ1-1, with a weak D call TRBD1 (6 bases). The V gene's germline CDR1 is WSHSY and CDR2 SAAADI. The CDR3 is 18 amino acids. Trimming shortened V by 4 bases and J by 0 bases, and 21 bases separated the two germline ends. The DNA for the CDR3 is TGCGCCAGCAGTGGGGGAGGGGGACTCGTGTTCATGAACACTGAAGCTTTCTTT. Protein: CASSGGGGLVFMNTEAFF.

V and J are TRBV2 and TRBJ1-5, with D hard to call. V was shortened by 1 base and J by 7 bases, with 11 bases between the two germline ends. In germline, CDR1 is SNHLY, CDR2 FYNNEI. The CDR3 has 14 residues. CDR3 sequence reads: CASSEGRARQPQHF. The CDR3 nucleotides are TGTGCCAGCAGTGAAGGAAGGGCCAGGCAGCCCCAGCATTTT.

The gene calls are TRBV3-1 (or the pseudogene TRBV3-2) and TRBJ1-5, with 11 bases lining up with TRBD1. Germline trimming cut 5 bases from V and 6 bases from J; bases unmatched to any gene: 3. CDR3 length equals 14 residues. CDR1 LGHDT and CDR2 YNNKEL come from the germline V gene (reference sequence). The CDR3 DNA reads TGTGCCAGCAGCAAGGGGACAGGGGGTCAGCCCCAGCATTTT. It yields the protein CASSKGTGGQPQHF.

The gene calls are TRBV30 and TRBJ1-5, with a possible D match to TRBD1 (5 bases). The germline V gene encodes CDR1 GTSNPN and CDR2 SVGIG (reference sequence). The V and J ends lost 1 base and 5 bases respectively, with 15 bases between them. This CDR3 region has 15 residues. CDR3 in amino acids: CAWSGESGGDQPQHF. CDR3 DNA sequence: TGTGCCTGGAGTGGAGAGTCCGGGGGGGATCAGCCCCAGCATTTT.

The chain combines TRBV10-3 with TRBJ2-6, with 10 bases aligning to TRBD1. This CDR3 spans 16 amino acids. J gave up 7 bases and V 9 bases, and 12 bases lay outside the gene matches. Germline CDR1 and CDR2: ENHRY and SYGVKD. CDR3 sequence: CAMSRDRGLGANVLTF. DNA for the CDR3: TGTGCCATGTCCCGGGACAGGGGACTGGGAGCCAACGTCCTGACTTTC.